The rows below give T cell receptor beta chains drawn from one sample of a study of T cell repertoires in cytomegalovirus infection. MiXCR, applied by TCRdb to the reads, yields one record per CDR3 protein. The sample has over 200,000 distinct CDR3 sequences, roughly 13% seen once; the top ten hold about 8.7%. Sequencing was done on a sample of PBMCs. The receptors originated from a human donor in good health (CMV status not recorded). Some clones in this sample may be carry-over from other donors' samples. Both conserved end residues are part of each CDR3. The D gene is left open where the match is weak. A row's size may be missing; if present it is once, few, many or a size class.

j_call,v_call,clone_size,d_call,cdr3_aa,cdr3_nt
TRBJ2-2,TRBV19,.,TRBD2,CASSPGLAGAWVNGELFF,TGTGCCAGTAGTCCCGGACTAGCGGGTGCCTGGGTAAACGGGGAGCTGTTTTTT
TRBJ2-7,TRBV7-2,many,.,CASSRGQTYEQYF,TGTGCCAGCAGCCGAGGACAGACCTACGAGCAGTACTTC
TRBJ2-2,TRBV4-3,many,.,CASSQRSGRNGELFF,TGCGCCAGCAGCCAGAGAAGCGGGCGTAACGGGGAGCTGTTTTTT
TRBJ1-2,TRBV5-1,many,.,CASSLEAELYGYTF,TGCGCCAGCAGCTTGGAGGCAGAGCTATATGGCTACACCTTC
TRBJ1-5,TRBV4-2,few,.,CASSQDPEQPQHF,TGTGCCAGCAGCCAAGACCCAGAACAGCCCCAGCATTTT
TRBJ1-6,TRBV7-6,many,.,CASSSGGYNSPLHF,TGTGCCAGCAGCTCGGGGGGTTATAATTCACCCCTCCACTTT
TRBJ1-1,TRBV7-2,many,TRBD1,CASSPQTGLGTEAFF,TGTGCCAGCAGCCCCCAGACAGGGTTGGGCACTGAAGCTTTCTTT
TRBJ1-5,TRBV12-3/TRBV12-4,.,.,CASSLTGVGHQPQHF,TGTGCCAGCAGTCTAACGGGGGTCGGTCATCAGCCCCAGCATTTT
TRBJ1-4,TRBV5-1,few,.,CASSTGLPGEKLFF,TGCGCCAGCAGCACGGGACTCCCAGGGGAAAAACTGTTTTTT
TRBJ1-1,TRBV7-2,many,.,CASSLVGGRDTEAFF,TGTGCCAGCAGCTTAGTTGGGGGTAGAGACACTGAAGCTTTCTTT
TRBJ2-2,TRBV11-3,.,TRBD2,CASSRTSGSGSGEPFF,TGTGCCAGCAGCCGGACTAGCGGGAGTGGGTCCGGGGAGCCGTTTTTT
TRBJ2-7,TRBV6-2/TRBV6-3,many,.,CASSFLSVGAGYEQYF,TGTGCCAGCAGTTTCCTCTCGGTCGGGGCCGGCTACGAGCAGTACTTC
TRBJ2-3,TRBV6-5,.,TRBD2,CASSYTGGLDTQYF,TGTGCCAGCAGTTACACGGGGGGGCTAGATACGCAGTATTTT
TRBJ2-7,TRBV12-3/TRBV12-4,many,TRBD1,CASSLGGQGAHEQYF,TGTGCCAGCAGTTTAGGGGGACAGGGGGCCCACGAGCAGTACTTC
TRBJ2-2,TRBV2,few,TRBD2,CASSLQTSGGNTGELFF,TGTGCCAGCAGCCTCCAGACTAGCGGGGGGAACACCGGGGAGCTGTTTTTT
TRBJ2-1,TRBV6-1,many,.,CASSSRLEQFF,TGTGCCAGCAGTTCCCGGCTTGAGCAGTTCTTC
TRBJ1-4,TRBV5-4,many,.,CASSLKGSGSEKLFF,TGTGCCAGCAGCTTGAAGGGATCGGGGAGTGAAAAACTGTTTTTT
TRBJ2-3,TRBV7-6,many,TRBD1,CASSQTGGVDTQYF,TGTGCCAGCAGCCAGACAGGGGGGGTAGATACGCAGTATTTT
TRBJ2-7,TRBV29-1,.,.,CSVGQSSYEQYF,TGCAGCGTTGGACAGAGCTCCTACGAGCAGTACTTC
TRBJ2-5,TRBV7-9,.,.,CASSSAYSETQYF,TGTGCCAGCAGCTCGGCCTATTCGGAGACCCAGTACTTC
TRBJ2-7,TRBV20-1,many,TRBD2,CSARYRRLAGGHSSYEQYF,TGCAGTGCTAGATATAGAAGACTAGCGGGAGGCCACAGCTCCTACGAGCAGTACTTC
TRBJ1-1,TRBV18,.,TRBD1,CASSPEITGGTEAFF,TGTGCCAGCTCACCGGAGATAACAGGGGGCACTGAAGCTTTCTTT
TRBJ2-3,TRBV14,many,.,CASSQEAGYYTDTQYF,TGTGCCAGCAGCCAAGAGGCGGGGTATTACACAGATACGCAGTATTTT
TRBJ2-1,TRBV11-3,.,TRBD2,CASSKPLAGGLNEQFF,TGTGCCAGCAGCAAGCCACTAGCGGGAGGGCTCAATGAGCAGTTCTTC
TRBJ1-6,TRBV7-2,once,.,CASSLPTGVESPLHF,TGTGCCAGCAGCTTACCGACAGGTGTCGAGTCCCCCCTCCACTTT
TRBJ2-6,TRBV29-1,few,.,CSAEAGANVLTF,TGCAGCGCTGAGGCTGGGGCCAACGTCCTGACTTTC
TRBJ2-1,TRBV20-1,few,TRBD2,CSAPGSGRAQGYNEQFF,TGCAGTGCCCCGGGTAGCGGGAGAGCCCAAGGCTACAATGAGCAGTTCTTC
TRBJ2-1,TRBV20-1,many,TRBD2,CSARVGTSGRASEQFF,TGCAGTGCTAGAGTCGGGACTAGCGGGAGGGCAAGTGAGCAGTTCTTC
TRBJ1-2,TRBV9,.,.,CASSVGNYGYTF,TGTGCCAGCAGCGTAGGGAACTATGGCTACACCTTC
TRBJ1-4,TRBV7-2,many,.,CASSLGFGEGRGQLFF,TGTGCCAGCAGCTTAGGCTTTGGGGAGGGCCGGGGGCAACTGTTTTTT
TRBJ2-2,TRBV5-6,.,.,CASSTMTGELFF,TGTGCCAGCAGCACGATGACCGGGGAGCTGTTTTTT
TRBJ2-1,TRBV7-9,.,TRBD2,CTSSLLAGGTHYNEQFF,TGTACCAGCAGCTTATTAGCGGGGGGGACCCATTACAATGAGCAGTTCTTC
TRBJ2-5,TRBV12-3/TRBV12-4,many,TRBD1,CASSFGTGGETQYF,TGTGCCAGCAGTTTTGGGACAGGGGGGGAGACCCAGTACTTC
TRBJ1-1,TRBV7-9,many,.,CASSPDRKAFF,TGTGCCAGCAGCCCAGACAGGAAAGCTTTCTTT
TRBJ2-5,TRBV28,few,TRBD2,CASSPASGRQETQYF,TGTGCCAGCAGCCCGGCTAGCGGGCGTCAAGAGACCCAGTACTTC
TRBJ1-4,TRBV5-4,.,.,CASSLAAGPEKLFF,TGTGCCAGCAGCTTGGCGGCAGGGCCTGAAAAACTGTTTTTT
TRBJ2-2,TRBV19,.,TRBD2,CASSPSRLAGGNTGELFF,TGTGCCAGTAGCCCCTCCAGACTAGCGGGGGGCAACACCGGGGAGCTGTTTTTT
TRBJ2-1,TRBV20-1,few,.,CSAGAVTGSGEQFF,TGCAGTGCTGGGGCGGTTACAGGGAGCGGTGAGCAGTTCTTC
TRBJ2-7,TRBV6-1,.,.,CAIRNSVYEQYF,TGTGCCATTAGGAACAGTGTTTACGAGCAGTACTTC
TRBJ2-7,TRBV7-9,few,TRBD2,CASSLFASGSTEQYF,TGTGCCAGCAGCTTATTCGCCAGCGGGAGCACCGAGCAGTACTTC
TRBJ2-1,TRBV7-3,.,.,CASSPPGASVREQFF,TGTGCCAGCAGCCCCCCCGGGGCTAGCGTTCGGGAGCAGTTCTTC
TRBJ1-5,TRBV19,few,.,CASSMGGGYQPQHF,TGTGCCAGTAGTATGGGTGGGGGCTATCAGCCCCAGCATTTT
TRBJ2-7,TRBV29-1,.,.,CSVAPDPLGGALKYEQYF,TGCAGCGTTGCCCCGGACCCCCTTGGTGGGGCTCTAAAATACGAGCAGTACTTC
TRBJ2-7,TRBV5-4,many,TRBD2,CASSPRLAGDEQYF,TGTGCCAGCAGCCCCCGACTAGCGGGAGACGAGCAGTACTTC
TRBJ2-7,TRBV7-8,many,TRBD2,CASSAGGYEQYF,TGTGCCAGCAGCGCGGGGGGGTACGAGCAGTACTTC
TRBJ2-3,TRBV7-2,many,TRBD2,CASSLRGRDPDTQYF,TGTGCCAGCAGCTTAAGAGGGAGGGACCCAGATACGCAGTATTTT
TRBJ1-1,TRBV25-1,.,.,CASSELGTEGAEAFF,TGTGCCAGCAGTGAATTGGGGACCGAAGGCGCTGAAGCTTTCTTT
TRBJ2-1,TRBV5-1,few,.,CASSLGTGGGVEQFF,TGCGCCAGCAGCTTGGGAACGGGGGGCGGGGTTGAGCAGTTCTTC
TRBJ1-1,TRBV19,few,.,CASSSRQPGAFF,TGTGCCAGTAGTAGCCGACAGCCGGGAGCTTTCTTT
TRBJ1-4,TRBV6-5,.,.,CASSSRDGEKLFF,TGTGCCAGCAGCTCCCGGGACGGTGAAAAACTGTTTTTT
TRBJ2-7,TRBV29-1,.,TRBD2,CSVEVGGRTPYEQYF,TGCAGCGTTGAAGTGGGAGGGCGGACCCCCTACGAGCAGTACTTC
TRBJ2-7,TRBV6-5,many,TRBD1,CASSRGTGAYEQYF,TGTGCCAGCAGTCGGGGGACAGGCGCCTACGAGCAGTACTTC
TRBJ2-7,TRBV12-3/TRBV12-4,.,.,CASSLSQGINEQYF,TGTGCCAGCAGTTTATCGCAGGGCATCAACGAGCAGTACTTC
TRBJ1-4,TRBV7-8,.,.,CASSLDREGGWREKLFF,TGTGCCAGCAGCTTAGACAGGGAGGGCGGTTGGAGGGAAAAACTGTTTTTT
TRBJ1-4,TRBV4-2,.,TRBD1,CASSQVPTGVDLDEKLFF,TGTGCCAGCAGCCAAGTGCCGACAGGGGTGGATCTAGATGAAAAACTGTTTTTT
TRBJ1-2,TRBV11-2,many,TRBD1,CASSPTTGLSNGYTF,TGTGCCAGCAGCCCTACGACAGGGTTGAGTAATGGCTACACCTTC
TRBJ1-2,TRBV7-2,many,.,CASSSGTGTGYTF,TGTGCCAGCAGCTCGGGAACAGGGACTGGCTACACCTTC
TRBJ2-5,TRBV7-2,many,.,CASSLALSRTEYF,TGTGCCAGCAGCTTAGCGCTCTCTCGGACGGAGTACTTC
TRBJ2-7,TRBV5-6,.,.,CASRTGVREGFSGEQYF,TGTGCCAGCAGGACCGGGGTTCGAGAGGGGTTCTCGGGGGAGCAGTACTTC